These 5 T cell receptor beta chains were sequenced from one sample in a study of low-dose radiotherapy and immunotherapy resistance in tumors. First-strand cDNA relied on TRAV- and TRBV-specific primers spanning alpha and beta chains. With a constant-region primer and a V-primer adapter, TCRs were subjected to 20 PCR cycles of amplification. MiXCR, run by TCRdb on the reads, gives a single entry per CDR3 protein. Among around 60,000 distinct CDR3 sequences listed, about 25% were seen once. As for time point: after trial treatment. Treatment in this sample: LDRT plus nivolumab, ipilimumab, low-dose cyclophosphamide and aspirin (RACIN trial). The sample consisted of PBMCs, taken after low-dose radiotherapy plus immunotherapy. The receptor set was obtained from a male donor with prostate cancer.

The sample holds many counts of this clonotype. The rearrangement links TRBV9 to TRBJ2-2; 9 positions agree with TRBD2. Unmatched junction bases numbered 3, after V lost 0 bases and J lost 0 bases. Per germline, CDR1 SGDLS and CDR2 YYNGEE. The CDR3 loop spans 17 amino acids. The CDR3 nucleotides are TGTGCCAGCAGCGTAGGGCTAGCGGGGTCGAACACCGGGGAGCTGTTTTTT. Translating gives CASSVGLAGSNTGELFF.

V gene TRBV5-1 combines with J gene TRBJ2-5; D tentatively fits TRBD1 or TRBD2 (5 bases each). The CDR3 extends over 16 amino acids. V was trimmed by 2 bases and J by 1 base, leaving 15 bases between them. CDR1 is SGHRS, CDR2 YFSETQ, per germline. DNA of the CDR3: TGCGCCAGCAGCTTCGGGCCGACCGGGACCCAAGAGACCCAGTACTTC. Protein sequence: CASSFGPTGTQETQYF.

In DNA, the CDR3 is TGCAGTGCAAACAAACAGGCACTAGCCAAAAACATTCAGTACTTC. Translation gives CSANKQALAKNIQYF. This chain connects TRBV20-1 to TRBJ2-4, with D possibly matching TRBD1 (5 bases). Between the trimmed V and J ends, which lost 6 bases and 0 bases, there was a span of 15 bases. Germline loops: CDR1 DFQATT, CDR2 SNEGSKA (reference sequence). The CDR3 spans 15 residues.

With regard to this clonotype: This likely reflects a read error, since a far larger clone is one base away. This chain joins TRBV5-8 and TRBJ2-3; 8 nucleotides line up with TRBD2. CDR1 is SGHTS and CDR2 is YDEGEE in the germline V gene. This CDR3 is built from 16 residues. Germline trimming cut 4 bases from V and 4 bases from J; bases unmatched to any gene: 11. The CDR3 sequence: CASSQGAGGGADTQYF. DNA for the CDR3: TGTGCCAGCAGCCAAGGTGCGGGGGGCGGCGCAGATACGCAGTATTTT.

This clonotype came up many times. The chain joins TRBV19 to TRBJ2-4, with D maybe TRBD1 (6 bases). This CDR3 contains 16 residues. In germline, CDR1 is LNHDA, CDR2 SQIVND (reference sequence). Between the trimmed V and J ends, which lost 4 bases and 0 bases, there was a span of 13 bases. The chain's CDR3 is CASSKRTELAKNIQYF. For the CDR3, the DNA is TGTGCCAGTAGTAAGAGGACAGAGCTAGCCAAAAACATTCAGTACTTC.